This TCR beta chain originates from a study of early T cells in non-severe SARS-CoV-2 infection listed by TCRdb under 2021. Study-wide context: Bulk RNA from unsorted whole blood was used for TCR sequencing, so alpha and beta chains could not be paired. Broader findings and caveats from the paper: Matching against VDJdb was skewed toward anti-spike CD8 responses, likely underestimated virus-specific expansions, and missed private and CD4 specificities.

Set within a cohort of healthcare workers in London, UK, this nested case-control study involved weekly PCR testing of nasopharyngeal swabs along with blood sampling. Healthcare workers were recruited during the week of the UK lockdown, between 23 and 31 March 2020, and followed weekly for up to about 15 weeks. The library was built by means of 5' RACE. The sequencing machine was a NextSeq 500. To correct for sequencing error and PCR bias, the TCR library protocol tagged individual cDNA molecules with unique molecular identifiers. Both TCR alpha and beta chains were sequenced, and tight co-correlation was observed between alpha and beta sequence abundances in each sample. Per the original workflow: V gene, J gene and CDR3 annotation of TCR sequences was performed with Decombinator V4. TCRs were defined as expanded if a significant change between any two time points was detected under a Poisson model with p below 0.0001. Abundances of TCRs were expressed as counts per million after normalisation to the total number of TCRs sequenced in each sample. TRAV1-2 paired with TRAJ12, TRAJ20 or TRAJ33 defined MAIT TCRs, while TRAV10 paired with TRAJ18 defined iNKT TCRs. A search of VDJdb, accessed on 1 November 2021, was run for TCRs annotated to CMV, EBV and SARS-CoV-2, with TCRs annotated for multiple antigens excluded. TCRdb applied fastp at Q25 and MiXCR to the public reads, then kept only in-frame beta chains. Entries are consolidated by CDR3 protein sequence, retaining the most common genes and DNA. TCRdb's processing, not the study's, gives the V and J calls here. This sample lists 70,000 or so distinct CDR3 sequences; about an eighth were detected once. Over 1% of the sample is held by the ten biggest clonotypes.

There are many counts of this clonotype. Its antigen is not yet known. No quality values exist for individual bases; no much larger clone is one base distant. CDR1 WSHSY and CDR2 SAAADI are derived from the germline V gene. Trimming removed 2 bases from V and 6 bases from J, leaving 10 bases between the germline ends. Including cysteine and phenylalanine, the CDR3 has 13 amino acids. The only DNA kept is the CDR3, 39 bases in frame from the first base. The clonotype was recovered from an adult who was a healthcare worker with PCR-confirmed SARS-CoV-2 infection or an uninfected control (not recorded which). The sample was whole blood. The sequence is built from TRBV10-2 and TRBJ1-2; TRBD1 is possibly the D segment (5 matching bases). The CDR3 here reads CASSEGQGDGYTF. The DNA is TGCGCCAGCAGTGAGGGGCAGGGCGATGGCTACACCTTC.